The present entry profiles one T cell receptor beta chain with its context. The sample holds other DNA sequences that translate to the same CDR3. Using immunoSEQ multiplex PCR, the repertoire was profiled, and TCRdb retains in-frame clones only, with some absent. In the table there are around 200,000 clones, about nine tenths of which are singletons. The CDR3 spans 15 residues. V was clipped by 1 base and J by 4 bases; unmatched bases: 4. The germline CDR1 and CDR2 sequences are KGHSH and LQKENI. The data originate from a study of blood T cell repertoires in COVID-19. Source material: peripheral blood. The TCR sequence derives from an elderly man with acute or convalescent COVID-19. V gene TRBV18 combines with J gene TRBJ2-5, with 9 nucleotides matching TRBD2. The CDR3 loop reads CASSPLAGDGETQYF. DNA for the CDR3: TGTGCCAGCTCACCACTAGCGGGAGACGGAGAGACCCAGTACTTC.